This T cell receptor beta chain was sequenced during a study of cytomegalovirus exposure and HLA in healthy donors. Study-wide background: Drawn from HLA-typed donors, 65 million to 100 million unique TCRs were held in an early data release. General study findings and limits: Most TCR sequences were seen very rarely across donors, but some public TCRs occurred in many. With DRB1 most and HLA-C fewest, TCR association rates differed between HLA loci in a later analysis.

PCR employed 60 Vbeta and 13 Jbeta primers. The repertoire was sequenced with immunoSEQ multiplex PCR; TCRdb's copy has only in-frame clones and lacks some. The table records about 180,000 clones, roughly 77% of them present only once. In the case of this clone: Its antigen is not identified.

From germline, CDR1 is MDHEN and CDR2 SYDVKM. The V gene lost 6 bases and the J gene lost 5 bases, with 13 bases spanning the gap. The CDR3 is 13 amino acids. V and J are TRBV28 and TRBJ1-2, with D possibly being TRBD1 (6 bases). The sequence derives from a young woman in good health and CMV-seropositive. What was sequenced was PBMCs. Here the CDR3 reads CASRWGGNYGYTF. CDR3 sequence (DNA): TGTGCCAGCAGGTGGGGGGGCAATTATGGCTACACCTTC.